This T cell receptor beta chain is from a study of response to subunit inactivated influenza vaccine. Study findings and constraints: Authors suggested few new T cells are recruited by each seasonal influenza vaccination.

This CDR3 spans 15 amino acids. In germline, CDR1 is DFQATT, CDR2 SNEGSKA (reference sequence). Trimming took off 3 bases at V and 3 bases at J, with 12 bases between the two ends. TCRdb itself ran the RT-PCR reads through MiXCR, one entry per CDR3 protein. The data contain about 160,000 distinct CDR3 sequences, under 13% of them singletons. This clonotype was found a few times. Its antigen is unidentified. Material: non-naive T cells sorted from PBMCs, obtained more than 35 days after vaccination. This sequence joins TRBV20-1 and TRBJ1-6; D remains unclear. The origin of this receptor is a middle-aged man who received an inactivated influenza vaccine. The CDR3 sequence is CSARVAQIYNSPLHF. CDR3 DNA: TGCAGTGCTAGGGTCGCCCAAATCTATAATTCACCCCTCCACTTT.